Following are 21 T cell receptor beta chains from one sample sequenced in a study of T cells in Graves' hyperthyroidism and ophthalmopathy. TCR beta CDR3 sequences were amplified from RNA transcripts. Using the HTBI primer set, a first-round RT-PCR was run on the TCR CDR3. TCRdb redid the calling of the multiplex PCR reads with MiXCR, one entry per CDR3 protein. The repertoire holds under 450,000 distinct CDR3 sequences, roughly 14% seen once, with more than 20% in the top ten. Input material: blood. These receptors were taken from a man aged 25 to 40 with Graves' hyperthyroidism that later progressed to Graves' ophthalmopathy.

This clonotype was found many times. The chain combines TRBV27 with TRBJ1-5; 7 bases are shared with TRBD1. There are 14 residues in the CDR3. In germline, CDR1 is MNHEY, CDR2 SMNVEV (reference sequence). V lost 5 bases to trimming and J lost 6 bases; unmatched junction nucleotides: 7. Here the CDR3 reads CASSTTGTAQPQHF. The CDR3, as DNA: TGTGCCAGCAGTACGACAGGGACGGCTCAGCCCCAGCATTTT.

The chain uses TRBV6-1 and TRBJ1-5; no definite D call. The CDR3 is made up of 18 amino acids. V shed 0 bases and J shed 8 bases, with 23 bases lying between them. CDR1 and CDR2 (germline): MNHNS, SASEGT. The CDR3 DNA follows: TGTGCCAGCAGTGAAGCAGGGAAGGGCCCCTCCGGTTCGAAGCCCCAGCATTTT. Its translation is CASSEAGKGPSGSKPQHF.

The V gene is TRBV4-1, the J gene TRBJ2-7; D gene unclear. The germline gives CDR1 MGHRA, CDR2 YSYEKL. This CDR3 region has 13 residues. Trimming pared 0 bases from V and 7 bases from J, leaving 10 bases between. The CDR3 DNA sequence: TGCGCCAGCAGCCAAGATAGGGCGCGGGAGCAGTACTTC. This codes for CASSQDRAREQYF.

This clonotype came up a few times. The rearrangement links TRBV7-6 to TRBJ2-7, with D unclear. V gave up 5 bases and J gave up 1 base, with 18 bases separating them. The germline V gene has CDR1 SGHVS and CDR2 FNYEAQ. The CDR3 length is 16 residues. The CDR3 sequence is CASSPGVGQSSYEQYF. In DNA form, the CDR3 reads TGTGCCAGCAGCCCCGGCGTAGGGCAATCTTCCTACGAGCAGTACTTC.

This clonotype was counted ten times or more. V gene TRBV2 combines with J gene TRBJ2-1; D is perhaps TRBD1 (5 bases). From germline, CDR1 is SNHLY and CDR2 FYNNEI. The CDR3 has 13 amino acids. Between the trimmed V and J ends, which lost 6 bases and 8 bases, there was a span of 14 bases. CDR3 in amino acids: CASRVGRVDEQFF. CDR3 DNA sequence: TGTGCCAGCAGGGTGGGCAGGGTCGATGAGCAGTTCTTC.

Ten or more counts support this clonotype. The chain has TRBV7-2 and TRBJ1-1; D is ambiguous. The V and J ends lost 1 base and 7 bases respectively, with 13 bases between them. The CDR3 runs 14 residues. From germline, CDR1 is SGHTA and CDR2 FQGNSA. CDR3 in amino acids: CASSLVRGSGEAFF. CDR3 DNA sequence: TGTGCCAGCAGCTTAGTGCGTGGATCCGGTGAAGCTTTCTTT.

This clonotype was seen a few times. The rearrangement joins TRBV7-9 to TRBJ1-1, with D unresolved. The germline V gene encodes CDR1 SEHNR and CDR2 FQNEAQ (reference sequence). V lost 4 bases, J lost 0 bases, and 6 bases lay in between. The CDR3 is made up of 13 amino acids. The CDR3 DNA is TGTGCCAGCAGCTGGGCACTGAACACTGAAGCTTTCTTT. Translated: CASSWALNTEAFF.

This clonotype has a handful of counts. V gene TRBV3-1 combines with J gene TRBJ2-3; TRBD1 is a possible D gene (5 bases). Trimming pared 1 base from V and 5 bases from J, leaving 7 bases between. The CDR3 extends over 13 amino acids. CDR1 is LGHDT and CDR2 is YNNKEL in the germline V gene (reference sequence). The chain's CDR3 is CASSQVTGDTQYF. DNA of the CDR3: TGTGCCAGCAGCCAAGTTACAGGAGATACGCAGTATTTT.

This clonotype appeared many times. The V and J genes are TRBV11-2 and TRBJ1-2, with 7 bases that match TRBD1. V was pared by 4 bases and J by 2 bases, with 4 bases of the junction left unmatched. From germline, CDR1 is SGHAT and CDR2 FQNNGV. The CDR3 is 14 residues long. The chain's CDR3 is CASSYTTGNYGYTF. The DNA for the CDR3 is TGTGCCAGCAGCTATACGACAGGGAACTATGGCTACACCTTC.

In the case of this clonotype: Possible read error: a much larger clone is one base away. The CDR3 ends on some other residue instead of the conserved phenylalanine or tryptophan, so this is likely a read error. The chain is built from TRBV7-3 and TRBJ1-1; tentatively, D is TRBD1 (6 bases). The germline CDR1 and CDR2 sequences are SGHTA and FQGTGA. Between the trimmed V and J ends, which lost 8 bases and 5 bases, there was a span of 12 bases. This CDR3 is 12 amino acids long. Here the CDR3 reads CASGEGGTEAFI. The CDR3, as DNA: TGTGCCAGCGGTGAGGGGGGTACTGAAGCTTTCATT.

This clonotype was recorded many times. The chain uses TRBV11-3 and TRBJ2-5; no reliable D call. The length of the CDR3 is 16 residues. In germline, CDR1 is SGHNT, CDR2 YENEEA. Trimming cost V 1 base and J 2 bases, with 14 bases left between them. This CDR3 is CASSLGALGLQETQYF. DNA for the CDR3: TGTGCCAGCAGCTTAGGAGCCTTGGGATTGCAAGAGACCCAGTACTTC.

About this clonotype: This clone may be a read error of a much larger clone one base away. The rearrangement joins TRBV6-1 to TRBJ1-1; D is unresolved. The CDR3 contains 15 residues. Germline CDR1 reads MNHNS; CDR2 reads SASEGT. V lost 3 bases to trimming and J lost 0 bases, with 11 bases between them. In nucleotides, the CDR3 is TGTGCCAGCAGTGATCCGAGATACTTGAACACTGAAGCTTTCTTT. Its translation is CASSDPRYLNTEAFF.

Ten or more counts support this clonotype. V usage is TRBV11-2 and J usage is TRBJ1-5; 7 nucleotides align to TRBD1. The V segment lost 5 bases and the J segment 7 bases; nucleotides outside the gene matches: 8. Germline V lookup: CDR1 SGHAT, CDR2 FQNNGV. The CDR3 totals 14 residues. The CDR3: CASSTQGFGQPQHF. Written as DNA, the CDR3 is TGTGCCAGCAGCACACAGGGGTTTGGCCAGCCCCAGCATTTT.

This chain connects TRBV7-8 to TRBJ2-3; 10 nucleotides agree with TRBD2. The CDR3 runs 18 residues. The junction had 6 bases not matched to a gene; V was cut back by 0 bases and J by 0 bases. Per germline, CDR1 SGHVS and CDR2 FQNEAQ. The CDR3 nucleotides read TGTGCCAGCAGCTTAGCCCTAGCGGGAGATCCTAGCACAGATACGCAGTATTTT. It translates to CASSLALAGDPSTDTQYF.

This clonotype came up a few times. The CDR3 DNA follows: TGTGCCAGCACCGGGATAGGGGGGGCCGATGGCTACACCTTC. Translated, it gives CASTGIGGADGYTF. This chain links TRBV9 with TRBJ1-2; D is perhaps TRBD1 (6 bases). The CDR3 extends over 14 amino acids. V lost 6 bases, J lost 6 bases, and 18 bases lay in between. Germline-derived CDR1 and CDR2 are SGDLS and YYNGEE.

This clonotype was found a few times. The rearrangement links TRBV15 to TRBJ2-5; D tentatively fits TRBD1 or TRBD2 (5 bases each). V was trimmed by 0 bases and J by 5 bases, leaving 13 bases between them. CDR3 length: 15 amino acids. Germline V gives CDR1 LNHNV, CDR2 YYDKDF (reference sequence). CDR3 DNA sequence: TGTGCCACCAGCAGAGATTACGGGGCTTTTGAGACCCAGTACTTC. Translation gives CATSRDYGAFETQYF.

This clonotype was found a few times. V and J are TRBV24-1 and TRBJ2-7; 9 bases match TRBD1. Trimming removed 1 base from V and 4 bases from J; junction bases left unmatched: 1. Germline CDR1 is KGHDR and CDR2 is SFDVKD. This CDR3 has 14 amino acids. The CDR3 region is CATSDLGTGYEQYF. As DNA, the CDR3 is TGTGCCACCAGTGATTTAGGGACAGGGTACGAGCAGTACTTC.

At least ten counts were recorded for this clonotype. The chain joins TRBV28 to TRBJ2-7; TRBD2 matches at 7 bases. Germline CDR1 reads MDHEN; CDR2 reads SYDVKM. There are 15 residues in the CDR3. The V segment lost 5 bases and the J segment 7 bases; nucleotides outside the gene matches: 14. This CDR3 is CASSIERDLPGEQYF. The CDR3 DNA is TGTGCCAGCAGTATCGAGCGGGACCTTCCAGGGGAGCAGTACTTC.

The V call is TRBV13, the J call TRBJ1-2, with TRBD1 matching 7 bases. The CDR3 runs 17 residues. The V gene's germline CDR1 is PRHDT and CDR2 FYEKMQ (reference sequence). V gave up 0 bases and J gave up 6 bases; unmatched junction bases: 13. This chain's CDR3 is CASSLGWTGRNKDGYTF. CDR3 DNA: TGTGCCAGCAGCTTAGGCTGGACAGGTAGGAATAAAGATGGCTACACCTTC.

This chain uses TRBV5-1 with TRBJ2-3; 12 bases agree with TRBD2. Germline CDR1 and CDR2: SGHRS and YFSETQ. The ends lost 2 bases at V and 2 bases at J; junction bases unmatched: 6. The CDR3 totals 17 residues. CDR3 loop: CASSFVTSGGYTDTQYF. CDR3 sequence (DNA): TGCGCCAGCAGCTTCGTAACTAGCGGGGGGTACACAGATACGCAGTATTTT.

The rearrangement links TRBV27 to TRBJ1-5; D is unresolved. CDR3 length: 14 residues. From germline, CDR1 is MNHEY and CDR2 SMNVEV (reference sequence). Deletions cut 4 bases from V and 2 bases from J, with 9 bases between. The CDR3 is CASSSLIRNQPQHF. The CDR3 DNA is TGTGCCAGCAGTTCCTTGATACGCAATCAGCCCCAGCATTTT.